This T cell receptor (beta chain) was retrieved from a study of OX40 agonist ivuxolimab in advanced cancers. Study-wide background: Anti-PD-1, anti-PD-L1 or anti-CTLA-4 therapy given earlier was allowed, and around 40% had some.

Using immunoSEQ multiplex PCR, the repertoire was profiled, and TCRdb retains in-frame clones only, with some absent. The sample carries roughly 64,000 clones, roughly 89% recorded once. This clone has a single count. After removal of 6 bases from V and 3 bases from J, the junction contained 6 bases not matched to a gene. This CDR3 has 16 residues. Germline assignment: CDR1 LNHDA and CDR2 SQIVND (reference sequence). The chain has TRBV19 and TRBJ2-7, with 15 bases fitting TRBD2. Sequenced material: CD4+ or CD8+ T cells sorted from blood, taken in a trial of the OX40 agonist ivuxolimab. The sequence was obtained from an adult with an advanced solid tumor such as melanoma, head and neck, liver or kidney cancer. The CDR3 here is CASSGTSGRRFYEQYF. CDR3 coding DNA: TGTGCCAGTAGCGGGACTAGCGGGAGGCGGTTCTACGAGCAGTACTTC.